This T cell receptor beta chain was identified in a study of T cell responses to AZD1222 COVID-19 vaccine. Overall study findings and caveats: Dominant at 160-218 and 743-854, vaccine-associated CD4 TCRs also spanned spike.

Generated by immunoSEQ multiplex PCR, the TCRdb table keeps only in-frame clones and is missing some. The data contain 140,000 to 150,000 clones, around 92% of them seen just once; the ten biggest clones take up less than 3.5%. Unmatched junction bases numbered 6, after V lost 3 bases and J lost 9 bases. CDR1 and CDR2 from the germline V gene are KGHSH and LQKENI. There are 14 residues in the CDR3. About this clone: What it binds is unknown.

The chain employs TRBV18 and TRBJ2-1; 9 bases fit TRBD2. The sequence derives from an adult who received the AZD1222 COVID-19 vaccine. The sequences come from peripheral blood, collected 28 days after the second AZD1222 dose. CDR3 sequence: CASSPLAGSGEQFF. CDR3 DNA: TGTGCCAGCTCACCTCTAGCGGGATCGGGTGAGCAGTTCTTC.